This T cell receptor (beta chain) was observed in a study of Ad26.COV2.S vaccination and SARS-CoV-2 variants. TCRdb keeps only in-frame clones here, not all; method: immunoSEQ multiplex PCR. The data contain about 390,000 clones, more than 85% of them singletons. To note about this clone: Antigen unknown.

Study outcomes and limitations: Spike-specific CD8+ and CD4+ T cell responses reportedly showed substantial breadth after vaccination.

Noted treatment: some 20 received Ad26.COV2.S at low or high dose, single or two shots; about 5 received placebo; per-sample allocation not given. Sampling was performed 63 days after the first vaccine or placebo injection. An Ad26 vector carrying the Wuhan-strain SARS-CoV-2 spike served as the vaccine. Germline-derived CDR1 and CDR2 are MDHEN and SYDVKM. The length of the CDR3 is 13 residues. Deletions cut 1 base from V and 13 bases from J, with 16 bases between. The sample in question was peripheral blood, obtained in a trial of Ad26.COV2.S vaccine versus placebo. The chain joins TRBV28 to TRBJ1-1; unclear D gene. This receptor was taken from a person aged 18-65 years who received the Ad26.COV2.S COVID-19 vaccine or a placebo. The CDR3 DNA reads TGTGCCAGCAGTTTATCTTCACCCGGCTATTGTTTCTTT. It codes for CASSLSSPGYCFF.